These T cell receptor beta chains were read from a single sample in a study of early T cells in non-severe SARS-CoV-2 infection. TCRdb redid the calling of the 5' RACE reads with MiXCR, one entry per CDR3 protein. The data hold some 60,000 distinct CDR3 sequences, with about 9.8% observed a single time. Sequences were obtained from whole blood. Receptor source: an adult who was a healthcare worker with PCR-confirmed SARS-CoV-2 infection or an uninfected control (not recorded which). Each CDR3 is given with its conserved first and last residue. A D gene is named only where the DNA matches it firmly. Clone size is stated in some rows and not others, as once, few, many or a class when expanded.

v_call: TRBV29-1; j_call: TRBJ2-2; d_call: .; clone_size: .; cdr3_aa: CSVGDRTGELFF; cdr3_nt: TGCAGCGTTGGTGACCGCACCGGGGAGCTGTTTTTT
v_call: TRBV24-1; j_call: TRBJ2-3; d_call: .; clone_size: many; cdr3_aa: CATSDLQGTDTQYF; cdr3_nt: TGTGCCACCAGTGATTTGCAGGGAACAGATACGCAGTATTTT
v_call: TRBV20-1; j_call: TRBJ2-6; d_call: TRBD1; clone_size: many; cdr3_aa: CSAHRPGQFSSGANVLTF; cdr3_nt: TGCAGTGCCCATAGGCCGGGACAGTTCAGCTCTGGGGCCAACGTCCTGACTTTC
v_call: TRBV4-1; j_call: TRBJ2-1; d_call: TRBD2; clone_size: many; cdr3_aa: CASSQVGLAGKRATYNEQFF; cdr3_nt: TGCGCCAGCAGCCAAGTCGGACTAGCGGGAAAACGGGCCACCTACAATGAGCAGTTCTTC
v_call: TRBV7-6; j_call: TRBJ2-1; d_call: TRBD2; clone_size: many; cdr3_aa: CASSPGLAGGERDEQFF; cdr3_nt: TGTGCCAGCAGCCCGGGACTAGCGGGAGGGGAGAGGGATGAGCAGTTCTTC
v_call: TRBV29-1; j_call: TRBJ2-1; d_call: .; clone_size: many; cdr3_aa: CSVEEVWGNEQFF; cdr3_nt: TGCAGCGTGGAGGAGGTCTGGGGCAATGAGCAGTTCTTC
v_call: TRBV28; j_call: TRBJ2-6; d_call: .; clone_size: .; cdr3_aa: CASGSGANVLTF; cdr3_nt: TGTGCCAGCGGCTCTGGGGCCAACGTCCTGACTTTC
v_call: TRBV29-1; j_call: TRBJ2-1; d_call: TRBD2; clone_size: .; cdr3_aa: CSVGLANANEQFF; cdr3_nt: TGCAGCGTTGGACTAGCGAACGCCAATGAGCAGTTCTTC
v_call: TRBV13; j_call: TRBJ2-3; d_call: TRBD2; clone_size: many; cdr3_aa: CASSLWELADTDTQYF; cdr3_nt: TGTGCCAGCAGCTTATGGGAACTAGCGGACACAGATACGCAGTATTTT
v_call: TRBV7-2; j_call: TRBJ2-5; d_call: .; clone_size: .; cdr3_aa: CASSARGFQETQYF; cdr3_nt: TGTGCCAGCAGCGCCCGTGGATTTCAAGAGACCCAGTACTTC
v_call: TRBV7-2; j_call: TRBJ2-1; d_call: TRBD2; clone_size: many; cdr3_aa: CASSYLAGGTYNEQFF; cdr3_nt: TGTGCCAGCAGTTATCTAGCGGGAGGAACCTACAATGAGCAGTTCTTC
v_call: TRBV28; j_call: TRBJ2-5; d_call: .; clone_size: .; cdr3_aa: CASTISRGAGKTQYF; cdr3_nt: TGTGCCAGCACCATTTCGCGAGGGGCAGGGAAGACCCAGTACTTC
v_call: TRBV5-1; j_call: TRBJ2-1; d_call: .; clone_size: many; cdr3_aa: CASSPGAFFWDEQFF; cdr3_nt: TGCGCCAGCAGCCCCGGGGCCTTCTTCTGGGATGAGCAGTTCTTC
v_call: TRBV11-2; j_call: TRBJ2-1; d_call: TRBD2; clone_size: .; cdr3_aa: CASSPESSGIYNEQFF; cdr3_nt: TGTGCCAGCAGCCCGGAATCGAGCGGGATCTACAATGAGCAGTTCTTC
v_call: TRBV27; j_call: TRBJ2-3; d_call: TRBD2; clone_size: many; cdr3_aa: CASSPSRLGLAGGTDTQYF; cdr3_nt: TGTGCCAGCAGTCCGAGCCGGCTCGGGTTAGCGGGAGGCACAGATACGCAGTATTTT
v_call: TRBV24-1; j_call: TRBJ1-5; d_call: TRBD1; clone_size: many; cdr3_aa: CATSAGTASGNQPQHF; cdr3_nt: TGTGCCACCAGTGCCGGGACAGCGAGCGGCAATCAGCCCCAGCATTTT
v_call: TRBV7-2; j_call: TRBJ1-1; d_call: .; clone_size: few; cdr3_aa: CASSRLGGESTEAFF; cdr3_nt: TGTGCCAGCAGTCGTCTGGGGGGAGAGAGCACTGAAGCTTTCTTT
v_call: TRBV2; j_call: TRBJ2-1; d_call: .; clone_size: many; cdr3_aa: CASNMLRGEQFF; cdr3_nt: TGTGCCAGCAACATGCTGCGGGGTGAGCAGTTCTTC
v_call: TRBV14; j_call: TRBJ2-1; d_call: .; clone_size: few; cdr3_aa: CASSRDLSPPGDEQFF; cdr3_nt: TGTGCCAGCAGCCGAGACCTATCTCCTCCCGGGGATGAGCAGTTCTTC
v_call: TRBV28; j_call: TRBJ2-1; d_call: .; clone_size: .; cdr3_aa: CASRLPLLNEQFF; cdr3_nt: TGTGCCAGCAGATTACCCCTCCTCAATGAGCAGTTCTTC
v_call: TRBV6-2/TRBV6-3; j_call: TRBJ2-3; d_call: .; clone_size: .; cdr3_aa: CASSYRLGEGLSADTQYF; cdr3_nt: TGTGCCAGCAGTTACCGTCTCGGTGAAGGGTTATCCGCAGATACGCAGTATTTT
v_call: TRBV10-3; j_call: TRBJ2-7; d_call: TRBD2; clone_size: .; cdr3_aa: CAISASGRPYEQYF; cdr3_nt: TGTGCCATCAGTGCCAGCGGGAGGCCCTACGAGCAGTACTTC
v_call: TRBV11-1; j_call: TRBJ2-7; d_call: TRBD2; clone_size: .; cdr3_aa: CASSFSGMNGEQYF; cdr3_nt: TGTGCCAGCAGCTTTAGCGGGATGAATGGCGAGCAGTACTTC
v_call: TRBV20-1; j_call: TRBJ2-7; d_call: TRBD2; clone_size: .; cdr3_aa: CSARRTSDPYEQYF; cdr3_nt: TGCAGTGCTAGACGTACTAGCGACCCCTACGAGCAGTACTTC
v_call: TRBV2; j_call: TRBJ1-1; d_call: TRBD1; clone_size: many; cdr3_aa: CASTQKTGVTEAFF; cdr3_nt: TGTGCCAGCACCCAGAAGACAGGGGTCACTGAAGCTTTCTTT
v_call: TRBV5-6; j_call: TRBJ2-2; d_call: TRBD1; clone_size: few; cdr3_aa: CASSLVVDRAYTGELFF; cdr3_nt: TGTGCCAGCAGCTTGGTTGTCGACAGGGCGTACACCGGGGAGCTGTTTTTT
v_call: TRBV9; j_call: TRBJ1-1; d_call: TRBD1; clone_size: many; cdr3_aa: CASSVGQGAYTEAFF; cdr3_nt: TGTGCCAGCAGCGTTGGTCAGGGGGCGTACACTGAAGCTTTCTTT
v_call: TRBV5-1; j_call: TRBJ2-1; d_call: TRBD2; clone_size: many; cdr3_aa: CASSWLGGRVSSYNEQFF; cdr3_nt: TGCGCCAGCAGCTGGCTGGGAGGGAGGGTCAGCTCCTACAATGAGCAGTTCTTC
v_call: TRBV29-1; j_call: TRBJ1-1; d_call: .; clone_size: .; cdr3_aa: CSVEDGLDTEAFF; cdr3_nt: TGCAGCGTTGAAGATGGTCTGGACACTGAAGCTTTCTTT
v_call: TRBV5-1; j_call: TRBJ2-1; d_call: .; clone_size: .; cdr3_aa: CASSYSGTINEQFF; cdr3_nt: TGCGCCAGCAGCTACTCCGGGACCATCAATGAGCAGTTCTTC
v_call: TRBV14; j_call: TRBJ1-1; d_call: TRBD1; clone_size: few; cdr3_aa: CASSQRGTGGLKAFF; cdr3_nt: TGTGCCAGCAGCCAACGCGGGACAGGAGGCTTGAAAGCTTTCTTT
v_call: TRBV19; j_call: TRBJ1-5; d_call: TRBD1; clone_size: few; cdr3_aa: CASSKFRTGNQPQHF; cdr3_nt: TGTGCCAGTAGTAAATTCAGGACAGGGAATCAGCCCCAGCATTTT
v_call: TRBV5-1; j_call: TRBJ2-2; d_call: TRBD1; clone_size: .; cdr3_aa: CASSLGQGAAGELFF; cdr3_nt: TGCGCCAGCAGCTTGGGTCAGGGGGCCGCCGGGGAGCTGTTTTTT
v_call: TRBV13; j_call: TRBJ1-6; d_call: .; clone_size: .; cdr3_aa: CASSFSHSPLHF; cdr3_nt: TGTGCCAGCAGCTTTTCCCATTCACCCCTCCACTTT
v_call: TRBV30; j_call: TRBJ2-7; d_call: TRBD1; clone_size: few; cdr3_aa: CAWSGDRGQYEQYF; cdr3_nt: TGTGCCTGGAGTGGGGACAGGGGGCAGTACGAGCAGTACTTC
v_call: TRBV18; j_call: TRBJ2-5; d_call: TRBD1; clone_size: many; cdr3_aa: CASSRQGQETQYF; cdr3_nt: TGTGCCAGCTCACGACAGGGGCAAGAGACCCAGTACTTC
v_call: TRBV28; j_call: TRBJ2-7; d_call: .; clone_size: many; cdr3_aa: CASSFGRPEYEQYF; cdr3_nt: TGTGCCAGCAGTTTTGGGCGCCCCGAATACGAGCAGTACTTC
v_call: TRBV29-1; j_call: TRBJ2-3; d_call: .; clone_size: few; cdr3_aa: CSVAGQGTDTQYF; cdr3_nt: TGCAGCGTCGCCGGCCAGGGCACAGATACGCAGTATTTT
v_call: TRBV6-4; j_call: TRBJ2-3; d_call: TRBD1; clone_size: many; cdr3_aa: CASSEKGGETDTQYF; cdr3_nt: TGTGCCAGCAGTGAAAAAGGGGGCGAAACAGATACGCAGTATTTT
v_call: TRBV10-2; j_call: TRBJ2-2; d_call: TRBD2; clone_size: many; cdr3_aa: CASVSGTSGNTGELFF; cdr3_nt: TGCGCCAGCGTCTCCGGGACTAGCGGGAACACCGGGGAGCTGTTTTTT
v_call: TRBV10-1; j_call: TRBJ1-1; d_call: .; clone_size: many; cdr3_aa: CASGGMGRNTEAFF; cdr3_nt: TGCGCCAGCGGAGGGATGGGCAGGAACACTGAAGCTTTCTTT
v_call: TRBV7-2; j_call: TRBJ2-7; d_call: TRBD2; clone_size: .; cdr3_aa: CASSSRLAGGYEQYF; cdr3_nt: TGTGCCAGCAGCTCCCGACTAGCGGGGGGCTACGAGCAGTACTTC
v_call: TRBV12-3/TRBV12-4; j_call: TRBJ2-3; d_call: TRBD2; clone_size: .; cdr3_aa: CASSSLAESTDTQYF; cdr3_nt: TGTGCCAGCAGTTCTCTAGCGGAGAGCACAGATACGCAGTATTTT
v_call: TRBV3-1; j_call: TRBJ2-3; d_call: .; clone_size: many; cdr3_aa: CASSQQAPRSGDTQYF; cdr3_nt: TGTGCCAGCAGCCAACAGGCCCCTAGATCGGGGGATACGCAGTATTTT
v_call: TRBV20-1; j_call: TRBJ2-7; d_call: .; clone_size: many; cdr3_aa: CSANPAGLSYEQYF; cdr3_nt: TGCAGTGCTAACCCTGCAGGGCTTTCCTACGAGCAGTACTTC
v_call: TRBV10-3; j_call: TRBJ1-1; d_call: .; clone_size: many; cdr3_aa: CAISDKMGAVNTEAFF; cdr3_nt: TGTGCCATCAGTGATAAAATGGGGGCTGTGAACACTGAAGCTTTCTTT
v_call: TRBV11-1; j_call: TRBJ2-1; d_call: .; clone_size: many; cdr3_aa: CASSPKGQSSYNEQFF; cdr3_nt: TGTGCCAGCAGCCCGAAAGGACAGAGCTCCTACAATGAGCAGTTCTTC
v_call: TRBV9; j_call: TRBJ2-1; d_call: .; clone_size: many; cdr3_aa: CASSVDGVPYNEQFF; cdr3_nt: TGTGCCAGCAGCGTAGATGGGGTCCCCTACAATGAGCAGTTCTTC
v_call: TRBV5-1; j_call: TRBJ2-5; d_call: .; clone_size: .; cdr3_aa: CASSLASRTETQYF; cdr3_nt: TGCGCCAGCAGCTTGGCTTCCAGGACAGAGACCCAGTACTTC
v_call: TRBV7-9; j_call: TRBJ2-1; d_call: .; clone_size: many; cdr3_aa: CASSLAYGHHNEQFF; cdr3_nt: TGTGCCAGCAGCTTAGCATATGGACATCACAATGAGCAGTTCTTC
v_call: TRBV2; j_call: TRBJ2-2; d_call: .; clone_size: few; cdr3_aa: CASVRDRDTGELFF; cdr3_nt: TGTGCCAGTGTCCGGGACCGGGACACCGGGGAGCTGTTTTTT
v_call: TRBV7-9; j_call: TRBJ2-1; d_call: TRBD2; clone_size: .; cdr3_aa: CASSLAGGLAGYNEQFF; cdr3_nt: TGTGCCAGCAGCTTAGCGGGGGGCCTAGCGGGATACAATGAGCAGTTCTTC
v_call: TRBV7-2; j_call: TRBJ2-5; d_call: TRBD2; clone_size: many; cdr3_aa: CASSSRSASGVKETQYF; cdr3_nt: TGTGCCAGCAGCTCCCGGTCTGCTAGCGGAGTCAAGGAGACCCAGTACTTC